This T cell receptor beta chain was profiled in a study of identical twins. TCRdb re-derived calls from the 5' RACE reads in MiXCR, one entry per CDR3 protein. The sample has 400,000 to 550,000 distinct CDR3 sequences; approximately 22% are singletons. These data are also associated with another study on T cells expressing NK-cell markers.

Source material: CD4+ T cells sorted from blood. The TCR was taken from a woman aged 18-35 years in good health.

CDR3 bases: TGTGCCAGCAGCGGATTCGACCCAAGGGGGACCCAGTACTTC. Protein sequence: CASSGFDPRGTQYF. The genes are TRBV7-9 and TRBJ2-5; perhaps TRBD1 as D (5 bases). Per the germline V gene, CDR1 is SEHNR and CDR2 is FQNEAQ (reference sequence). The CDR3 is 14 amino acids. V was clipped by 5 bases and J by 7 bases, with 17 bases between them.